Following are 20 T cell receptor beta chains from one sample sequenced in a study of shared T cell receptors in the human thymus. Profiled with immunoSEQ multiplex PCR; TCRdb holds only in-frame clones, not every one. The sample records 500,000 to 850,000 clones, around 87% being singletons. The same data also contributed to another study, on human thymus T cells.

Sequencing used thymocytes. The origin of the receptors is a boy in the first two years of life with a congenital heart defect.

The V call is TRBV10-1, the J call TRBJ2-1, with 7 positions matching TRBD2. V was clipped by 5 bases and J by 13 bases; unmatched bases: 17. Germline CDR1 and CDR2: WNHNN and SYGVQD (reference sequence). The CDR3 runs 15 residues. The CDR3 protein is CASSRTGRENPPQFF. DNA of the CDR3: TGCGCCAGCAGTAGAACCGGGCGGGAGAATCCCCCCCAGTTCTTC.

The CDR3 is CASSQDGQGLYEQYF. CDR3 bases: TGCGCCAGCAGCCAAGATGGCCAGGGGTTGTACGAGCAGTACTTC. The J gene is TRBJ2-7, the V gene TRBV4-1; a weak D match, TRBD1 (6 bases). This CDR3 is 15 amino acids long. Germline assignment: CDR1 MGHRA and CDR2 YSYEKL. Trimming took 0 bases from V and 4 from J, leaving 13 bases between them.

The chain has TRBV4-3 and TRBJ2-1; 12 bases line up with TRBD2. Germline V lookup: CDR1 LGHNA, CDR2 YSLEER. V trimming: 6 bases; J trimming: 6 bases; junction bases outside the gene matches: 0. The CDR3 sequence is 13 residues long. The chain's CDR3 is CASRTSGSNEQFF. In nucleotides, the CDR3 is TGCGCCAGCAGGACTAGCGGGAGCAATGAGCAGTTCTTC.

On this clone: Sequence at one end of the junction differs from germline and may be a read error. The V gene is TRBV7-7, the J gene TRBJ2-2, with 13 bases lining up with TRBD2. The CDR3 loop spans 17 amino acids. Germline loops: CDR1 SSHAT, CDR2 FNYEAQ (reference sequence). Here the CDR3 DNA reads TGTGCTAGCAGCCGAGGACTAGCGGGGGCGAACACCGGGGAGCTGTTTTTT. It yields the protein CASSRGLAGANTGELFF.

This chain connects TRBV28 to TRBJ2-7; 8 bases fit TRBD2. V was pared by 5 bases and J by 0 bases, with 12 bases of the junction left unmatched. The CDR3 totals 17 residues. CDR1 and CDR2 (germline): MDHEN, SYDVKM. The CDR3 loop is CASSALVAGPSSYEQYF. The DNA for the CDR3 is TGTGCCAGCAGTGCCCTAGTAGCGGGACCCAGCTCCTACGAGCAGTACTTC.

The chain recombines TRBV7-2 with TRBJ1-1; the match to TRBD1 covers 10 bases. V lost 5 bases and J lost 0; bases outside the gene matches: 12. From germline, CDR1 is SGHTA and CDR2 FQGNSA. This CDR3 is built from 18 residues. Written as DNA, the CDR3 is TGTGCCAGCAGCACCAGCTTGGACAGGGGGGATGTGAACACTGAAGCTTTCTTT. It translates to CASSTSLDRGDVNTEAFF.

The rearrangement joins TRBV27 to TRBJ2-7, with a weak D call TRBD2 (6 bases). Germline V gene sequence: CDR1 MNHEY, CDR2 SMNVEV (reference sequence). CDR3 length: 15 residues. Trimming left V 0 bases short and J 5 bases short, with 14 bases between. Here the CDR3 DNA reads TGTGCCAGCAGTTTATCGGGAGCTAGCGTCCACGAGCAGTACTTC. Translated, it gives CASSLSGASVHEQYF.

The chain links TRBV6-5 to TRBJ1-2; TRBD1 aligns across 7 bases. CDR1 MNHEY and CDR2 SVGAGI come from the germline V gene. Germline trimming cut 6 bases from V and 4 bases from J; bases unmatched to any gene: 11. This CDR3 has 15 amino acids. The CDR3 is CASSKGQAGFYGYTF. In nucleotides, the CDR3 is TGTGCCAGCAGCAAAGGACAGGCCGGGTTCTATGGCTACACCTTC.

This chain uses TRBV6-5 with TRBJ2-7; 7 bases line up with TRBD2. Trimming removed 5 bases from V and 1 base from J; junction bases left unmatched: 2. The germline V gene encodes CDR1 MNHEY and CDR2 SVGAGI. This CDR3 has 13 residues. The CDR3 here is CASSTGGSYEQYF. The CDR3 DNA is TGTGCCAGCAGTACGGGGGGATCCTACGAGCAGTACTTC.

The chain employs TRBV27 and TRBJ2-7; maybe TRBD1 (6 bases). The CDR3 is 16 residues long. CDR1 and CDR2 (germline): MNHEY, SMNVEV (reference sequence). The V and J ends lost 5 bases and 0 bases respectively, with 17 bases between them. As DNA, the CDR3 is TGTGCCAGCAGTCGACACATAAGGACAGACTCCTACGAGCAGTACTTC. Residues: CASSRHIRTDSYEQYF.

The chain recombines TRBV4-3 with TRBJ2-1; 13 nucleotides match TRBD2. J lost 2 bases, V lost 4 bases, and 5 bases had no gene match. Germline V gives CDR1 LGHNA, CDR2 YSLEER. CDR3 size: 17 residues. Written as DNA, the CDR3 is TGCGCCAGCAGCCCTAGGACTAGCGGGGGCCCCTACAATGAGCAGTTCTTC. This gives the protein CASSPRTSGGPYNEQFF.

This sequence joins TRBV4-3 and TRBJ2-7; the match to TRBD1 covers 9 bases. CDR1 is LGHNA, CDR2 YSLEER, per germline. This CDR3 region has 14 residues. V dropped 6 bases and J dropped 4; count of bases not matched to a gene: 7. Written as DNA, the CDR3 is TGCGCCAGCAGTCACGGGACAGGGAGGTACGAGCAGTACTTC. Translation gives CASSHGTGRYEQYF.

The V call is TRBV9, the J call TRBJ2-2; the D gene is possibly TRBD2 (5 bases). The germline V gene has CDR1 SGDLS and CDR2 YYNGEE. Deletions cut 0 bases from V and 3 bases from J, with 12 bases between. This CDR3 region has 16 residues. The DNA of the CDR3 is TGTGCCAGCAGCGTAGATTATCTAGCTGACACCGGGGAGCTGTTTTTT. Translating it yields CASSVDYLADTGELFF.

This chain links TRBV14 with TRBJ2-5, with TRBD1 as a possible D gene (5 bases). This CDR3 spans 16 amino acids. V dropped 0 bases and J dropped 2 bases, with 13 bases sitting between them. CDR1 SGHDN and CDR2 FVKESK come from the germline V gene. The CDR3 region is CASSQDRQGPQETQYF. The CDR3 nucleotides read TGTGCCAGCAGCCAAGATCGGCAGGGCCCTCAAGAGACCCAGTACTTC. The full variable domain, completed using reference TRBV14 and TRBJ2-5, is EAGVTQFPSHSVIEKGQTVTLRCDPISGHDNLYWYRRVMGKEIKFLLHFVKESKQDESGMPNNRFLAERTGGTYSTLKVQPAELEDSGVYFCASSQDRQGPQETQYFGPGTRLLVL.

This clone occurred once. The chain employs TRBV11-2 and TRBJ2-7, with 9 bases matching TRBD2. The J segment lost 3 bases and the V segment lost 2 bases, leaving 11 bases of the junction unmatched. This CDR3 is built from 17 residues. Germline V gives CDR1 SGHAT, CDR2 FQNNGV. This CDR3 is CASSLTGGGDSHYEQYF. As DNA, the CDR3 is TGTGCCAGCAGCTTAACAGGCGGGGGGGACTCCCACTACGAGCAGTACTTC.

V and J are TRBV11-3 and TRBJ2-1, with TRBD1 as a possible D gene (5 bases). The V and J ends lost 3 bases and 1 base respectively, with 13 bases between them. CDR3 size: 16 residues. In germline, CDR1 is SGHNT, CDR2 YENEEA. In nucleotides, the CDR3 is TGTGCCAGCAGCTTCTCTGAGACAGATTCCTACAATGAGCAGTTCTTC. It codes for CASSFSETDSYNEQFF.

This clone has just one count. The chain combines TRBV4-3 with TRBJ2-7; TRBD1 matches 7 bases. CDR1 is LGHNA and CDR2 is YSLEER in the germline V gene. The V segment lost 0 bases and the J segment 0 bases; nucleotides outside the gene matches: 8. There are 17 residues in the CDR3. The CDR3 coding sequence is TGCGCCAGCAGCCAAGAATACAGGGGATGGACCTCCTACGAGCAGTACTTC. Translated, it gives CASSQEYRGWTSYEQYF.

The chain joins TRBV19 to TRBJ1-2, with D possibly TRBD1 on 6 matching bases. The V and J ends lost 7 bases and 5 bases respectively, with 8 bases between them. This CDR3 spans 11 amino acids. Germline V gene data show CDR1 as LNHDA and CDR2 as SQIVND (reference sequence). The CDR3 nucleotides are TGTGCCAGTAAGGGGGATTATGGCTACACCTTC. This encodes CASKGDYGYTF.

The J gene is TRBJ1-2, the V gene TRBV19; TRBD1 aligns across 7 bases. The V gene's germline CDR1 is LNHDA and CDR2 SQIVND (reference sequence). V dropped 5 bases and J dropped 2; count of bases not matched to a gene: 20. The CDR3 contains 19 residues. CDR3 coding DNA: TGTGCCAGTAGTGGAGGGGGACAGTACTCCGCAAGCCCGAACTATGGCTACACCTTC. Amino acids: CASSGGGQYSASPNYGYTF.

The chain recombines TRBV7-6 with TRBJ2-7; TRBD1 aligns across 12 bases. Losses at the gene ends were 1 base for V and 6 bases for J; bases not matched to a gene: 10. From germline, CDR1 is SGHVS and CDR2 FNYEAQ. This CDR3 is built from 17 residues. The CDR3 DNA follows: TGTGCCAGCAGCTTAGAGATGGTGGGGACAGGGGGCGCCGAGCAGTACTTC. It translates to CASSLEMVGTGGAEQYF.